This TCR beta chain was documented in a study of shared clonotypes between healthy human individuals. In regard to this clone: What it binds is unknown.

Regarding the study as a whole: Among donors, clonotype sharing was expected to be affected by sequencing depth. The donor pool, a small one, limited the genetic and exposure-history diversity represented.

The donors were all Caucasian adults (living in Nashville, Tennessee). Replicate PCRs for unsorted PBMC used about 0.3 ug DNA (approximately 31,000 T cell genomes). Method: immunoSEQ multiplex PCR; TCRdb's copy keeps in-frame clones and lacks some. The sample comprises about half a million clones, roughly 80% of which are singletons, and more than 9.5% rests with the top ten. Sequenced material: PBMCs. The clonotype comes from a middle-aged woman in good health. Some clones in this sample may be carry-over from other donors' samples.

Written as DNA, the CDR3 is TGTGCCAGCAGCTTACAGGAGGCAGGGTACAATGAGCAGTTCTTC. Translating gives CASSLQEAGYNEQFF. The chain is built from TRBV7-2 and TRBJ2-1; D tentatively fits TRBD1 or TRBD2 (5 bases each). Germline V gene sequence: CDR1 SGHTA, CDR2 FQGNSA. V shed 2 bases and J shed 4 bases, with 12 bases lying between them. The CDR3 totals 15 residues.